This T cell receptor beta chain was sequenced for a study of blood T cell repertoires in COVID-19. Study as a whole: The United States, Italy and Spain supplied acute and convalescent COVID-19 samples. T cells, B-cell-depleted T cells, or PBMCs supplied cDNA or gDNA.

This clone was observed once. Under the authors' procedure: Using reference gene primer amplification, nucleated cell counts were estimated. Only in-frame clones appear in the TCRdb table, and some are missing; sequencing was by immunoSEQ multiplex PCR. The V and J calls and clone size were taken over from that table, and D and trimming were inferred from the DNA. The profile shows about 52,000 clones, over 75% of them singletons. Patients in Seattle were enrolled during active infection, then followed longitudinally. The receptor was derived from a woman of 80 years or more with COVID-19, enrolled during active disease. The specimen was peripheral blood.

CDR3 in DNA: TGCGCCAGCAGCTTGGGGGGCATGGGCGCGGGAGGACTCACAGATACGCAGTATTTT. Residues: CASSLGGMGAGGLTDTQYF. This sequence joins TRBV5-1 and TRBJ2-3, with 8 nucleotides matching TRBD2. Looked up from germline, CDR1 is SGHRS and CDR2 is YFSETQ. CDR3 length: 19 amino acids. V lost 0 bases to trimming and J lost 2 bases; unmatched junction nucleotides: 14.